These 24 T cell receptor beta chains originate from one sample sequenced in a study of cytomegalovirus exposure and HLA in healthy donors. PCR amplification relied on 60 Vbeta primers (plus 13 Jbeta primers). Sequenced by immunoSEQ multiplex PCR; TCRdb stores in-frame clones only, minus some. This table has some 180,000 clones, about 82% appearing once. The sequenced material came from PBMCs. The receptors stem from a woman aged 30 to 39 in good health and CMV-seronegative.

V usage is TRBV2 and J usage is TRBJ1-3; a possible D gene is TRBD1 (6 bases). Trimming shortened V by 2 bases and J by 0 bases, and 14 bases separated the two germline ends. CDR1 is SNHLY, CDR2 FYNNEI, per germline. CDR3 length: 17 residues. The CDR3 here is CASSENGDMSSGNTIYF. The CDR3, as DNA: TGTGCCAGCAGTGAAAATGGGGACATGAGCTCTGGAAACACCATATATTTT.

This chain joins TRBV30 and TRBJ2-5, with unresolved D. Germline V gene sequence: CDR1 GTSNPN, CDR2 SVGIG (reference sequence). The V end lost 4 bases, the J end lost 7 bases, and 13 bases lay between the germline ends. This CDR3 is built from 12 residues. The CDR3 DNA sequence: TGTGCCTGGATTCCGCTAACGGGGACCCAGTACTTC. Its protein product is CAWIPLTGTQYF.

This chain joins TRBV10-3 and TRBJ2-3; 8 bases are a match to TRBD1. The CDR3 contains 15 residues. J was trimmed by 0 bases and V by 2 bases; bases with no gene match: 1. In germline, CDR1 is ENHRY, CDR2 SYGVKD. The CDR3 nucleotides are TGTGCCATCAGTGAGGACAGGGGTAGCACAGATACGCAGTATTTT. It encodes CAISEDRGSTDTQYF.

The rearrangement uses TRBV6-6 and TRBJ2-7; no reliable D call. The CDR3 contains 14 residues. Germline CDR1 MNHNY, CDR2 SVGAGI (reference sequence). Trimming left V 5 bases short and J 1 base short, with 12 bases between. DNA for the CDR3: TGTGCCAGCAGTAGAGACCAGGTGTCCTACGAGCAGTACTTC. This sequence encodes CASSRDQVSYEQYF.

This chain connects TRBV7-9 to TRBJ1-1; D remains unclear. The germline V and J ends were trimmed by 3 bases and 3 bases, with 14 bases remaining between them. This CDR3 comprises 15 residues. Germline V gene sequence: CDR1 SEHNR, CDR2 FQNEAQ (reference sequence). CDR3 sequence (DNA): TGTGCCAGCAGCTTTTCAAGGCCCGCGGACACTGAAGCTTTCTTT. It codes for CASSFSRPADTEAFF.

The chain couples TRBV7-7 to TRBJ2-6; 8 nucleotides line up with TRBD1. The CDR3 is 18 amino acids. V shed 2 bases and J 2 bases; nucleotides not matched to a gene: 8. The germline V gene has CDR1 SSHAT and CDR2 FNYEAQ (reference sequence). The CDR3 sequence is CASSLFVSGGAGANVLTF. CDR3 DNA sequence: TGTGCCAGCAGCTTATTTGTGTCAGGGGGCGCTGGGGCCAACGTCCTGACTTTC.

V is TRBV6-1 and J is TRBJ1-4; D gene unclear. The CDR3 consists of 12 residues. The V end lost 8 bases, the J end lost 5 bases, and 9 bases lay between the germline ends. Germline loops: CDR1 MNHNS, CDR2 SASEGT. CDR3 loop: CASGQLNEKLFF. CDR3 DNA: TGTGCCAGCGGGCAGTTAAATGAAAAACTGTTTTTT.

This clone was detected only a few times. This chain uses TRBV7-3 with TRBJ2-1, with TRBD2 identical over 11 bases. Trimming at V came to 5 bases and at J to 4 bases, leaving 4 bases not matched to a gene. The V gene's germline CDR1 is SGHTA and CDR2 FQGTGA. The CDR3 consists of 15 residues. CDR3 in DNA: TGTGCCAGCAGCCCGGGACTAGCGGCTTACAATGAGCAGTTCTTC. Residues: CASSPGLAAYNEQFF.

This clone has only one observation. V and J are TRBV11-2 and TRBJ1-1, with no clear D. This CDR3 spans 11 amino acids. Looked up from germline, CDR1 is SGHAT and CDR2 is FQNNGV. The germline V and J ends were trimmed by 2 bases and 5 bases, with 3 bases remaining between them. The CDR3 protein is CASSLYTEAFF. CDR3 coding DNA: TGTGCCAGCAGCTTATATACTGAAGCTTTCTTT.

Written as DNA, the CDR3 is TGTGCCAGCAGAGATGGAAGGGGCACTGAAGCTTTCTTT. Its protein product is CASRDGRGTEAFF. V usage is TRBV6-5 and J usage is TRBJ1-1; maybe TRBD1 (5 bases). The germline gives CDR1 MNHEY, CDR2 SVGAGI. This CDR3 has 13 residues. The V gene lost 6 bases and the J gene lost 4 bases, with 12 bases spanning the gap.

This sequence joins TRBV10-1 and TRBJ2-4; possible D gene TRBD1, 6 bases. Trimming shortened V by 3 bases and J by 8 bases, and 14 bases separated the two germline ends. The germline V gene has CDR1 WNHNN and CDR2 SYGVQD (reference sequence). The CDR3 covers 14 residues. CDR3 coding DNA: TGCGCCAGCAGTGATTCTGGGGGCGATGACATTCAGTACTTC. It is translated as CASSDSGGDDIQYF.

V and J are TRBV7-2 and TRBJ1-1, with TRBD1 matching 9 bases. The CDR3 is made up of 14 amino acids. The germline V gene encodes CDR1 SGHTA and CDR2 FQGNSA. Unmatched junction bases numbered 2, after V lost 6 bases and J lost 0 bases. CDR3 protein: CASRGTGMNTEAFF. In DNA form, the CDR3 reads TGTGCCAGCAGGGGGACAGGGATGAACACTGAAGCTTTCTTT.

The chain employs TRBV6-5 and TRBJ1-1, with D tentatively TRBD1 (5 bases). The V gene lost 7 bases and the J gene lost 7 bases, with 13 bases spanning the gap. The CDR3 runs to 12 residues. Per germline, CDR1 MNHEY and CDR2 SVGAGI. CDR3 residues: CASIFMGGEAFF. Here the CDR3 DNA reads TGTGCCAGCATCTTTATGGGGGGTGAAGCTTTCTTT.

This chain links TRBV4-2 with TRBJ1-4; 9 bases align to TRBD1. J gave up 8 bases and V 0 bases, and 22 bases lay outside the gene matches. This CDR3 has 21 residues. Germline V gene data show CDR1 as LGHNA and CDR2 as YNFKEQ. CDR3 in amino acids: CASSQDPPRGQGGSRVEKLFF. CDR3 in DNA: TGTGCCAGCAGCCAAGATCCCCCCCGGGGACAGGGTGGATCCCGCGTAGAAAAACTGTTTTTT.

The chain employs TRBV5-1 and TRBJ1-1; 10 bases agree with TRBD1. The CDR3 length is 17 residues. Germline loops: CDR1 SGHRS, CDR2 YFSETQ. With 4 bases clipped from V and 5 bases from J, the junction kept 14 bases outside the gene matches. CDR3 protein: CASSHGVEGQGWTEAFF. CDR3 DNA sequence: TGCGCCAGCAGCCATGGGGTTGAGGGACAGGGGTGGACTGAAGCTTTCTTT. Supplemented by reference TRBV5-1 and TRBJ1-1, the full variable domain reads KAGVTQTPRYLIKTRGQQVTLSCSPISGHRSVSWYQQTPGQGLQFLFEYFSETQRNKGNFPGRFSGRQFSNSRSEMNVSTLELGDSALYLCASSHGVEGQGWTEAFFGQGTRLTVV.

The gene calls are TRBV18 and TRBJ1-6, with a possible D match to TRBD1 (6 bases). This CDR3 has 14 residues. Germline CDR1 and CDR2: KGHSH and LQKENI. V shed 6 bases and J shed 6 bases, with 12 bases lying between them. CDR3 DNA sequence: TGTGCCAGCTCGCCGACAGGAGCTAATTCACCCCTCCACTTT. This sequence encodes CASSPTGANSPLHF.

This chain connects TRBV6-4 to TRBJ1-3; D is ambiguous. Germline V gives CDR1 MRHNA, CDR2 SNTAGT. Trimming took off 2 bases at V and 4 bases at J, with 3 bases between the two ends. This CDR3 comprises 12 residues. CDR3 DNA sequence: TGTGCCAGCAGTGACCCGGGAAACACCATATATTTT. Translation gives CASSDPGNTIYF.

This clone has just a few counts. This chain connects TRBV6-5 to TRBJ1-6, with 9 bases lining up with TRBD1. With 2 bases clipped from V and 7 bases from J, the junction kept 0 bases outside the gene matches. The CDR3 has 14 residues. Looked up from germline, CDR1 is MNHEY and CDR2 is SVGAGI. The CDR3 here is CASSYGTGNSPLHF. The CDR3 region has the DNA TGTGCCAGCAGTTACGGGACAGGGAATTCACCCCTCCACTTT.

In this sample, this clone turned up once. The chain couples TRBV4-2 to TRBJ2-5; the match to TRBD2 covers 10 bases. The CDR3 contains 16 residues. V trimming: 0 bases; J trimming: 6 bases; junction bases outside the gene matches: 7. Germline V lookup: CDR1 LGHNA, CDR2 YNFKEQ. The CDR3 loop reads CASSQDSSGGGKTQYF. CDR3 DNA sequence: TGTGCCAGCAGCCAAGACTCTAGCGGGGGTGGAAAGACCCAGTACTTC.

This clone appeared a single time. The V gene is TRBV4-1, the J gene TRBJ1-1, with 7 bases lining up with TRBD1. This CDR3 comprises 16 residues. The V gene's germline CDR1 is MGHRA and CDR2 YSYEKL. V was clipped by 0 bases and J by 4 bases; unmatched bases: 8. The CDR3 is CASSQDRKGAGTEAFF. CDR3 sequence (DNA): TGCGCCAGCAGCCAAGATCGTAAGGGGGCTGGCACTGAAGCTTTCTTT.

V and J are TRBV11-2 and TRBJ2-7, with a possible D match to TRBD2 (6 bases). CDR1 is SGHAT and CDR2 is FQNNGV in the germline V gene. The CDR3 runs 13 residues. With 0 bases removed from V and 6 bases from J, the gap between germline ends came to 9 bases. CDR3 in amino acids: CASSLEVGGEQYF. In DNA, the CDR3 is TGTGCCAGCAGCTTAGAAGTCGGGGGCGAGCAGTACTTC.

This rearrangement joins TRBV7-9 to TRBJ1-1; TRBD1 might be the D (6 bases). V was clipped by 5 bases and J by 0 bases, with 16 bases between them. Germline V gives CDR1 SEHNR, CDR2 FQNEAQ (reference sequence). This CDR3 comprises 16 residues. CDR3 DNA sequence: TGTGCCAGCAGCCACCCCCTTACAGGGATGAACACTGAAGCTTTCTTT. Translated: CASSHPLTGMNTEAFF.

V usage is TRBV25-1 and J usage is TRBJ1-1; no firm D call. CDR3 length: 12 amino acids. With 2 bases removed from V and 10 bases from J, the gap between germline ends came to 11 bases. In germline, CDR1 is MGHDK, CDR2 SYGVNS. The CDR3 reads CASSEVIGRAFF. CDR3 nucleotides: TGTGCCAGCAGTGAAGTCATCGGGAGAGCTTTCTTT.

The chain employs TRBV11-2 and TRBJ2-1; D is ambiguous. V lost 7 bases and J 8 bases, leaving 6 bases between the germline ends. Germline-derived CDR1 and CDR2 are SGHAT and FQNNGV. The CDR3 runs 10 residues. The CDR3 DNA reads TGTGCCAGCACCTCGGATGAGCAGTTCTTC. It is translated as CASTSDEQFF.